This TCR beta chain is from a study of T cell clonotyping in hematopoietic cell transplantation. Study observations and caveats: After transplant, recipient diversity fell while pathologically expanded clonotypes grew through day 180. At the given depth, recipient repertoires were over 95% de novo clonotypes.

CDR3 length equals 13 residues. Germline V gene data show CDR1 as MNHEY and CDR2 as SVGAGI. The assay was immunoSEQ multiplex PCR, and TCRdb's table has in-frame clones only and misses some. The sample carries 15,000 to 20,000 clones, roughly 85% recorded once. Of note for this clone: The antigen remains undetermined.

The specimen sequenced was peripheral blood mononuclear cells. The origin of this receptor is a woman aged 40 to 50 in good health. Some clones in this sample may be carry-over from other donors' samples. This chain links TRBV6-5 with TRBJ1-2; D gene unclear. DNA of the CDR3: TGTGCTACCAGAGGAGGTCGAGCGGGGGGCTACACCTTC. The encoded protein is CATRGGRAGGYTF.